One sample yielded the 5 T cell receptor beta chains listed below, sequenced in a study of CD39 and CD103 CD8 tumor-infiltrating T cells. The repertoire was sequenced with immunoSEQ multiplex PCR; TCRdb's copy has only in-frame clones and lacks some. The table has 4,500 to 5,500 clones, around 66% seen once. What was sequenced was CD8+ T cells sorted from blood. Subset: total memory CD8 T cells (CD45RA-CCR7+/-) from blood or uninvolved lymph node. These receptors were collected from a human donor with head and neck squamous cell carcinoma.

This clone was seen just once. V and J are TRBV19 and TRBJ1-1; the D is unclear. Trimming stripped 1 base from V and 1 base from J, with 10 bases between. This CDR3 contains 15 residues. Germline-derived CDR1 and CDR2 are LNHDA and SQIVND (reference sequence). The CDR3 region has the DNA TGTGCCAGTAGTATAGTTACGGGGTGGAACACTGAAGCTTTCTTT. Its protein product is CASSIVTGWNTEAFF.

V gene TRBV30 combines with J gene TRBJ2-6; D is uncertain. Looked up from germline, CDR1 is GTSNPN and CDR2 is SVGIG (reference sequence). The CDR3 totals 13 residues. V shed 2 bases and J shed 0 bases, with 2 bases lying between them. In DNA, the CDR3 is TGTGCCTGGAGTCTCTCTGGGGCCAACGTCCTGACTTTC. Amino acids: CAWSLSGANVLTF.

The chain combines TRBV4-3 with TRBJ1-2; the match to TRBD1 covers 12 bases. Looked up from germline, CDR1 is LGHNA and CDR2 is YSLEER. J was trimmed by 8 bases and V by 0 bases; bases with no gene match: 7. The CDR3 length is 16 residues. CDR3 amino acids: CASSQDMGQGALGYTF. The CDR3 DNA reads as TGCGCCAGCAGCCAAGACATGGGACAGGGGGCACTGGGCTACACCTTC.

Only a few counts were recorded for this clone. The rearrangement links TRBV7-6 to TRBJ2-2, with D possibly matching TRBD2 (5 bases). The germline V and J ends were trimmed by 0 bases and 9 bases, with 11 bases remaining between them. The germline CDR1 and CDR2 sequences are SGHVS and FNYEAQ. The CDR3 is 14 residues long. CDR3: CASSLALGSRELFF. The CDR3, as DNA: TGTGCCAGCAGCTTAGCATTGGGGAGCCGGGAGCTGTTTTTT.

The chain recombines TRBV6-4 with TRBJ1-6; the D gene is possibly TRBD1 (6 bases). Trimming stripped 0 bases from V and 8 bases from J, with 8 bases between. Looked up from germline, CDR1 is MRHNA and CDR2 is SNTAGT. The CDR3 consists of 14 residues. The DNA of the CDR3 is TGTGCCAGCAGTGACTCGGGGGCGCATTCACCCCTCCACTTT. Its protein is CASSDSGAHSPLHF.